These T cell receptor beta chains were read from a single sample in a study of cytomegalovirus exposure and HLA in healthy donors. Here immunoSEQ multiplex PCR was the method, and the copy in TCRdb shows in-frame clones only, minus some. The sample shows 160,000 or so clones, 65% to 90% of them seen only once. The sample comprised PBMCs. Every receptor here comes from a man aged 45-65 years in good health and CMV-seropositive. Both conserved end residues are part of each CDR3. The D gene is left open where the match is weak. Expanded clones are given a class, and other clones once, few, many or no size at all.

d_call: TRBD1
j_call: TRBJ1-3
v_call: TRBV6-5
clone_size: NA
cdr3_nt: TGTGCCAGCAGTCGAACCGGGACAGCTGGAAACACCATATATTTT
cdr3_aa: CASSRTGTAGNTIYF

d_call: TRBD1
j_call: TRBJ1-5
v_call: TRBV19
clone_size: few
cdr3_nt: TGTGCCAGTAGTACGACAGGGGGCGCTTTCCTGGGCAATCAGCCCCAGCATTTT
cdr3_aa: CASSTTGGAFLGNQPQHF

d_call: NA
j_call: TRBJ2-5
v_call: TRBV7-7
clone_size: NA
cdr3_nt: TGTGCTAGCAGCTCAGGAAGCCAAGAGACCCAGTACTTC
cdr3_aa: CASSSGSQETQYF

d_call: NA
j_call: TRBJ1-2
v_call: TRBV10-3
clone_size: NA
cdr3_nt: TGTGCCATCAGTGAAGCAGGGGAGGGCTACACCTTC
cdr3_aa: CAISEAGEGYTF

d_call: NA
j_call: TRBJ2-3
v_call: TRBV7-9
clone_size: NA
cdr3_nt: TGTGCCAGCGCACTTGGAGGGGCAAGCACAGATACGCAGTATTTT
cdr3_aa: CASALGGASTDTQYF

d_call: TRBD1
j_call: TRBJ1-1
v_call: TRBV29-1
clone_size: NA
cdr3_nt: TGCAGCGTTGAAGCCGGGACAGAGAACACTGAAGCTTTCTTT
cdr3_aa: CSVEAGTENTEAFF

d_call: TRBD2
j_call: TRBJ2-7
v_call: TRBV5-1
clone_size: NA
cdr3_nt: TGCGCCAGCAGCCTGGAAAGGCTAGCGGGAGACGAGCAGTACTTC
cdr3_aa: CASSLERLAGDEQYF

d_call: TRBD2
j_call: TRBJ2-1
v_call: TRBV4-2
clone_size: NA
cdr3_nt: TGTGCCAGCAGCCGGTCCGGGACTAGCGGGAGGGATGAGCAGTTCTTC
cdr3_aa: CASSRSGTSGRDEQFF

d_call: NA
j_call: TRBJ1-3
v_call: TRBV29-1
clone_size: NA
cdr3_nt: TGCAGCGTTTCAAAACCAGGGAACAGCGGAAACACCATATATTTT
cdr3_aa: CSVSKPGNSGNTIYF

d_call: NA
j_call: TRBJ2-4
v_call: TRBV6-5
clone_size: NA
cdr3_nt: TGTGCCAGCAGCCCCCCCGACAGGACCTCAAACATTCAGTACTTC
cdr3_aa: CASSPPDRTSNIQYF

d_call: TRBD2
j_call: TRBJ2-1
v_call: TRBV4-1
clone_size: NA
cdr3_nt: TGCGCCAGCAGCCAGGGACTAGCGGGTAACAATGAGCAGTTCTTC
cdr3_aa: CASSQGLAGNNEQFF

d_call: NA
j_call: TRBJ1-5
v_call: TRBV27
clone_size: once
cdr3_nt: TGTGCCAGCAGCTGGGGGGTTCCCAATAGCAATCAGCCCCAGCATTTT
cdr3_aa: CASSWGVPNSNQPQHF

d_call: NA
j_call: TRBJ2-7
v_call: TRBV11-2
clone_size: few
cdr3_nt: TGTGCCAGCAGCTTCGTTGGAAAGCGATATGAGCAGTACTTC
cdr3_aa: CASSFVGKRYEQYF

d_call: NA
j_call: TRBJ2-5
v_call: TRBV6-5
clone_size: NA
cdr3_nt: TGTGCCAGCAGTTACACCGGGAGTTCTGAGACCCAGTACTTC
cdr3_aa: CASSYTGSSETQYF

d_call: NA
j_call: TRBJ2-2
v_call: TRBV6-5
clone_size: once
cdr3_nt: TGTGCCAGCAGTTACCTCAGGGACACCGGGGAGCTGTTTTTT
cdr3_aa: CASSYLRDTGELFF

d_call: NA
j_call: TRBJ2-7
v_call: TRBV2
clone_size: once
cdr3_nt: TGTGCCAGCAGCAGGGTGGGGAAGGGGCAGTACTTC
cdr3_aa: CASSRVGKGQYF

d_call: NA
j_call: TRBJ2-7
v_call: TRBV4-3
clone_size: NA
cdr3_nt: TGCGCCAGCAGCCAAGGGATGGGGAGCTCCTACGAGCAGTACTTC
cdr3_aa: CASSQGMGSSYEQYF

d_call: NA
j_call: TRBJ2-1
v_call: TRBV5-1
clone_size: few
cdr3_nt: TGCGCCAGCAGCTTGGTTAGCTCCTACAATGAGCAGTTCTTC
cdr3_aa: CASSLVSSYNEQFF

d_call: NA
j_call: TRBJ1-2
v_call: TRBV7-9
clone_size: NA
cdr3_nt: TGTTCCAGCAGCTTAGTCGGGTCCGCTAGTATAGCTAACTATGGCTACACCTTC
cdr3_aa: CSSSLVGSASIANYGYTF

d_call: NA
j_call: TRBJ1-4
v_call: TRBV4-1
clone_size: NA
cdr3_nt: TGCGCCAGCAGCCAAGATCTTAAATACGGACTGTTTTTT
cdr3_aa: CASSQDLKYGLFF

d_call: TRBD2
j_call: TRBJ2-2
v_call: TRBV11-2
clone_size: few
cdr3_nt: TGTGCCAGCAGCATCAAGCGGGGGAACACCGGGGAGCTGTTTTTT
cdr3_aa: CASSIKRGNTGELFF

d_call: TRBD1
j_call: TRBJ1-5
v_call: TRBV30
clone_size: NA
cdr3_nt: TGTGCCTGGAGTGCACTTAGGACAGGTCAGCCCCAGCATTTT
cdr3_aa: CAWSALRTGQPQHF

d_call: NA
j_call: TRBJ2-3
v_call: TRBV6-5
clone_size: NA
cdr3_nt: TGTGCCAGCAGTTATAAGCAGGGGGGAGGCACAGATACGCAGTATTTT
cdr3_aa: CASSYKQGGGTDTQYF

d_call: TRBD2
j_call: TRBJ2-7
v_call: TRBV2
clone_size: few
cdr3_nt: TGTGCCAGCAGTGAGGCTAGCGGGAGGAGCTCCTACGAGCAGTACTTC
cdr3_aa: CASSEASGRSSYEQYF

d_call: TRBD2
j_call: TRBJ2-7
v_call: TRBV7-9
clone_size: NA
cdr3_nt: TGTGCCAGCAGCCAACCCCGCCAGGGCGGGAGCGAGCAGTACTTC
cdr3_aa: CASSQPRQGGSEQYF

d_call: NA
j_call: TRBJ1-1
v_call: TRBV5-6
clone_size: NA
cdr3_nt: TGTGCCAGCAGCTTGGACAGTAACACTGAAGCTTTCTTT
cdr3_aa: CASSLDSNTEAFF

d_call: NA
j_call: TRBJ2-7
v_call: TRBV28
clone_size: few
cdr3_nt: TGTGCCAGCTTTACAGGGTGGGCAGGGAATAGAGAGCAGTACTTC
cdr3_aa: CASFTGWAGNREQYF

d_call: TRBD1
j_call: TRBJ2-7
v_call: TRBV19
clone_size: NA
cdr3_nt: TGTGCCAGTAGTATTAGATCGGGACAGACACCCGTCGGCTCCTACGAGCAGTACTTC
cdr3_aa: CASSIRSGQTPVGSYEQYF

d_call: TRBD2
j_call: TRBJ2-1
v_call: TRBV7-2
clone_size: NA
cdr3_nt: TGTGCCAGCAGCTTAGCGCCTAGCGGACCATACAATGAGCAGTTCTTC
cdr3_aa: CASSLAPSGPYNEQFF

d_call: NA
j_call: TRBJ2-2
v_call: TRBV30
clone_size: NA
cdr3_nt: TGTGCCTGGAGTGTACGGGGGTTTGGTACCGGGGAGCTGTTTTTT
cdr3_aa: CAWSVRGFGTGELFF

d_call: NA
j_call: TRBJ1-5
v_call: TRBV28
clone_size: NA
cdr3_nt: TGTGCCAGCAGTTTACCAGGGTCTCAGCCCCAGCATTTT
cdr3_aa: CASSLPGSQPQHF

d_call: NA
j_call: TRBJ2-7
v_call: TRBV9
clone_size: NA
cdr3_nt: TGTGCCAGCAGCGTAGCCCCCGCGACAGTCTACGAGCAGTACTTC
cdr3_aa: CASSVAPATVYEQYF

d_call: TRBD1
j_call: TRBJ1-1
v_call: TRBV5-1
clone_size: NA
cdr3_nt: TGCGCCAGCAGCGTTGACAGGGAAAGCACTGAAGCTTTCTTT
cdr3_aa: CASSVDRESTEAFF

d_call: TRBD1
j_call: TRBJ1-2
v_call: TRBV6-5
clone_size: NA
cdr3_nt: TGTGCCAGCGGTGGACAGGGCGGCTATGGCTACACCTTC
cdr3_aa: CASGGQGGYGYTF

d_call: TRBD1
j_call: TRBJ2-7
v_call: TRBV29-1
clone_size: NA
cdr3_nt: TGCAGCGTGAGGACAGGGGTCTCCTACGAGCAGTACTTC
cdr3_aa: CSVRTGVSYEQYF

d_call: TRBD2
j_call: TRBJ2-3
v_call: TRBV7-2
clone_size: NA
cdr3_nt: TGTGCCAGCACCCTGACTAGCGGGAGGCCAGATACGCAGTATTTT
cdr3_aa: CASTLTSGRPDTQYF

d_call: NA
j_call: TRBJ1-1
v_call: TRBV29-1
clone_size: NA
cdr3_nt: TGCAGCGTTGGACAGGTCGTAAAGGACACTGAAGCTTTCTTT
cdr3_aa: CSVGQVVKDTEAFF

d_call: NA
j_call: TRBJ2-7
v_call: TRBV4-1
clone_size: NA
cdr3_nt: TGCGCCAGCAGCCAAGCGGGGTACTCCTACGAGCAGTACTTC
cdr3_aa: CASSQAGYSYEQYF

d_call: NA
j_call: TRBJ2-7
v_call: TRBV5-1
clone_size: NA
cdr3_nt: TGCGCCAGCAGCCAATACTGGAGCTCCTACGAGCAGTACTTC
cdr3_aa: CASSQYWSSYEQYF

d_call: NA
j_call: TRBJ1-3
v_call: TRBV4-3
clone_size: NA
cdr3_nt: TGCGCCAGCAGCCAAGATTCACCTTCAGACTCTGGAAACACCATATATTTT
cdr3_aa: CASSQDSPSDSGNTIYF

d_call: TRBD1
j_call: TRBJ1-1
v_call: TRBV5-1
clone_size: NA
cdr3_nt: TGCGCCAGCGCTAGAGAGGGGGCCTTCACTGAAGCTTTCTTT
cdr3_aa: CASAREGAFTEAFF

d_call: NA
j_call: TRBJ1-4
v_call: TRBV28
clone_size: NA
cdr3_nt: TGTGCCAGCAGTTCAATGACAGAATTAGGGTTT
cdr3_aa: CASSSMTELGF

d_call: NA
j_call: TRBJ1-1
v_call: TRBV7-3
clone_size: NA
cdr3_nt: TGTGCCAGCAGCTTAAAAGGTTCTGGGGGCCCGAACACTGAAGCTTTCTTT
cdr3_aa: CASSLKGSGGPNTEAFF

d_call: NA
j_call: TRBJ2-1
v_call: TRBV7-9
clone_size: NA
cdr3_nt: TGTTCCAGCAGTAAAGTCGAGGAGAATGAGCAGTTCTTC
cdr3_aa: CSSSKVEENEQFF

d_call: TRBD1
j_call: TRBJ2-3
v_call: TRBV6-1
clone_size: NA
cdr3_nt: TGTGCCAGCAGTGCCACAGGGGGCACAGATACGCAGTATTTT
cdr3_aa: CASSATGGTDTQYF

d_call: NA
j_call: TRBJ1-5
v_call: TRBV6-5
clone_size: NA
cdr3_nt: TGTGCCAGCAGTCTGGACAGAAATAGCAATCAGCCCCAGCATTTT
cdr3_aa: CASSLDRNSNQPQHF

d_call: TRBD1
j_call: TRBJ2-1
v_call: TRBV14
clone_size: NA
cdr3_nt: TGTGCCAGCAGCCAAGACGATGGTGGGACAGACAATGAGCAGTTCTTC
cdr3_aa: CASSQDDGGTDNEQFF

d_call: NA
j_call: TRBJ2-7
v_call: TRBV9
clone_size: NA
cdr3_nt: TGTGCCAGCAGCGTAGGCGAGGTGCCGAGTTACGAGCAGTACTTC
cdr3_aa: CASSVGEVPSYEQYF

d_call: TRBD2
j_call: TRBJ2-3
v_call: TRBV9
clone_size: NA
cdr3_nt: TGTGCCAGCAGCGTAGGGGCTAGCGGTAGCACAGATACGCAGTATTTT
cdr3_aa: CASSVGASGSTDTQYF

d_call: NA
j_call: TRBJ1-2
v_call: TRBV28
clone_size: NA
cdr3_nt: TGTGCCAGCAGTTTGAGCGGAGGCTACACCTTC
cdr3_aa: CASSLSGGYTF

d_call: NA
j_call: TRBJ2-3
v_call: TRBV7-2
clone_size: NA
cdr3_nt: TGTGCCAGCAGCTTAGTGACAGGTGGAGCAGATACGCAGTATTTT
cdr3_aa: CASSLVTGGADTQYF

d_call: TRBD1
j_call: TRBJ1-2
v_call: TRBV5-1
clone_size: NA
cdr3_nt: TGCGCCAGCAGCTTGGTATCGCGCACAGGGGTTGGCTACACCTTC
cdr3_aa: CASSLVSRTGVGYTF

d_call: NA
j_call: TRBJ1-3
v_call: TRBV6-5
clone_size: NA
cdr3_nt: TGTGCCAGCAGCTCCCGCTACAGGGCAGGGGACACCATATATTTT
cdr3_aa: CASSSRYRAGDTIYF

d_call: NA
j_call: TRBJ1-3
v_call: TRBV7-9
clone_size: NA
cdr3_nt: TGTGCCAGCACGGTCTCCGGCCAGGGCACTGGAAACACCATATATTTT
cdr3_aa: CASTVSGQGTGNTIYF

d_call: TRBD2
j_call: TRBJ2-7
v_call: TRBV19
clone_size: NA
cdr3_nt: TGTGCCAGCGGAGGACTAGCGGGGCCCTACGAGCAGTACTTC
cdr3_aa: CASGGLAGPYEQYF

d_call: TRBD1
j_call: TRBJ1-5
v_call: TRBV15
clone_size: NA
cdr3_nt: TGTGCCACCAGCAGGGACAGGGCATTGGCCCAGCATTTT
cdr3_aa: CATSRDRALAQHF

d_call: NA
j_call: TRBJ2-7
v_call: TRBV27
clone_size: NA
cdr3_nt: TGTGCCACCATAGCTCGATACGAGCAGTACTTC
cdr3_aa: CATIARYEQYF

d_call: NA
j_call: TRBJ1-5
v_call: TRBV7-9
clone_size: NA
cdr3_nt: TGTGCCAGCAGCCCAACGGGCAGGGGAAGCAATCAGCCCCAGCATTTT
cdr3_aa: CASSPTGRGSNQPQHF